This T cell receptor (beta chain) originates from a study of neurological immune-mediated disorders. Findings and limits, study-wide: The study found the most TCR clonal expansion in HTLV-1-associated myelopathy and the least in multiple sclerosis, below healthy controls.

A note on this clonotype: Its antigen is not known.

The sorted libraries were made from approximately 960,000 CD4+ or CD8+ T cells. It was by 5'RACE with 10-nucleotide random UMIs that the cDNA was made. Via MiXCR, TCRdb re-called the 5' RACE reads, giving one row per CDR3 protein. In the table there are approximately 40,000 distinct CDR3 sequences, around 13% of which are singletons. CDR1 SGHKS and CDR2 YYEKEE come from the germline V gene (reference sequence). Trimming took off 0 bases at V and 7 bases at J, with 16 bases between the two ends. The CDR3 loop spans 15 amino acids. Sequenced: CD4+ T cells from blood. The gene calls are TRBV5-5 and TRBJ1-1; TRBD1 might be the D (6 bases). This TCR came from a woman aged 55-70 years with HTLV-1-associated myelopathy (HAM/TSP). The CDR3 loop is CASSLVAGAPGEAFF. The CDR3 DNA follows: TGTGCCAGCAGCTTGGTTGCGGGGGCCCCCGGTGAAGCTTTCTTT.